The clone carrying this T cell receptor beta chain was recorded many times. This sample stems from a study of early T cells in non-severe SARS-CoV-2 infection. Study context: Sequenced bulk RNA came from whole blood that was unsorted, and chains were unpaired.

The CDR3 has 15 residues. From germline, CDR1 is LGHNA and CDR2 YNFKEQ. The ends lost 0 bases at V and 5 bases at J; junction bases unmatched: 3. Unique molecular identifiers were affixed to single, distinct cDNA molecules. A single record per CDR3 protein comes from TCRdb applying MiXCR to the 5' RACE reads. The profile shows 36,000 or so distinct CDR3 sequences, around 4.3% of them singletons. This TCR came from an adult who was a healthcare worker with PCR-confirmed SARS-CoV-2 infection or an uninfected control (not recorded which). The gene calls are TRBV4-2 and TRBJ2-7; 11 bases agree with TRBD2. The sequenced sample consisted of whole blood. The CDR3 region has the DNA TGTGCCAGCAGCCAAGACGCTAGCGGGGGGAACGAGCAGTACTTC. Its translation: CASSQDASGGNEQYF.